One sample yielded the 9 T cell receptor beta chains listed below, sequenced in a study of PD-L1 blockade in urothelial cancer. Sequencing was performed with immunoSEQ multiplex PCR; in TCRdb, only in-frame clones are kept and a portion is missing. The data hold 85,000 to 95,000 clones, with around 89% observed a single time. The time point was: pretreatment peripheral blood. The material was PBMCs, obtained around atezolizumab (anti-PD-L1) treatment. Receptors were obtained from an elderly woman with urothelial cancer.

The chain uses TRBV7-3 and TRBJ2-1, with 9 bases fitting TRBD2. V shed 5 bases and J 6 bases; nucleotides not matched to a gene: 14. Germline-derived CDR1 and CDR2 are SGHTA and FQGTGA. The CDR3 totals 17 residues. DNA for the CDR3: TGTGCCAGCAGCCTATCCCCAGGAGCGGGAGGCCTCAATGAGCAGTTCTTC. Amino acids: CASSLSPGAGGLNEQFF.

The chain recombines TRBV7-9 with TRBJ1-5, with 7 nucleotides matching TRBD1. The V segment lost 1 base and the J segment 2 bases; nucleotides outside the gene matches: 2. CDR1 is SEHNR, CDR2 FQNEAQ, per germline (reference sequence). CDR3 size: 15 residues. In DNA, the CDR3 is TGTGCCAGCAGCTTAGTAGGGGGCGGCAATCAGCCCCAGCATTTT. Translation: CASSLVGGGNQPQHF.

The genes are TRBV5-4 and TRBJ2-7; D call uncertain. V lost 1 base and J lost 2, with 7 bases in between. The CDR3 has 13 amino acids. The germline gives CDR1 SGHNT, CDR2 YYREEE (reference sequence). CDR3 coding DNA: TGTGCCAGCAGCTTGTGGCAAGCCTACGAGCAGTACTTC. It specifies CASSLWQAYEQYF.

The chain couples TRBV9 to TRBJ2-7; 7 nucleotides agree with TRBD2. Germline trimming cut 0 bases from V and 1 base from J; bases unmatched to any gene: 4. Germline CDR1 is SGDLS and CDR2 is YYNGEE. This CDR3 is built from 15 residues. CDR3: CASSVEVAGSYEQYF. Here the CDR3 DNA reads TGTGCCAGCAGCGTAGAGGTAGCGGGTTCCTACGAGCAGTACTTC.

This clone was recorded once. This chain uses TRBV7-2 with TRBJ1-3, with D possibly matching TRBD1 (5 bases). Trimming stripped 7 bases from V and 7 bases from J, with 20 bases between. The CDR3 covers 15 residues. Germline CDR1 reads SGHTA; CDR2 reads FQGNSA. DNA for the CDR3: TGTGCCAGCACCCAGAAAACAGGATTAGGTAACACCATATATTTT. Encoded protein: CASTQKTGLGNTIYF.

The V and J genes are TRBV30 and TRBJ2-4, with TRBD1 as a possible D gene (5 bases). V dropped 8 bases and J dropped 9 bases, with 17 bases sitting between them. Germline CDR1 reads GTSNPN; CDR2 reads SVGIG (reference sequence). CDR3 length: 12 residues. The CDR3, as DNA: TGTGCCACTCGAATCGGACAAGGCATTCAGTACTTC. Its translation is CATRIGQGIQYF.

The genes are TRBV9 and TRBJ2-7; TRBD2 might be the D (5 bases). V was cut by 0 bases and J by 7 bases, with 14 bases left in between. Germline CDR1 SGDLS, CDR2 YYNGEE. The CDR3 runs to 14 residues. CDR3 in amino acids: CASSVERVSGEQYF. The CDR3 nucleotides read TGTGCCAGCAGCGTAGAGCGAGTATCGGGGGAGCAGTACTTC.

J is TRBJ2-1 and V is TRBV7-9; 7 positions agree with TRBD2. The V gene end was trimmed by 4 bases and the J gene end by 7 bases; junction bases not matched to a gene: 16. Germline values: CDR1 SEHNR, CDR2 FQNEAQ (reference sequence). The length of the CDR3 is 17 residues. CDR3 protein: CASSSPVSGPTGNEQFF. In nucleotides, the CDR3 is TGTGCCAGCAGCTCCCCCGTTAGCGGGCCGACCGGAAATGAGCAGTTCTTC.

This clone was seen a single time. The chain carries TRBV2 and TRBJ1-1; D remains ambiguous. The CDR3 extends over 11 amino acids. Trimming took 10 bases from V and 11 from J, leaving 17 bases between them. Looked up from germline, CDR1 is SNHLY and CDR2 is FYNNEI. The CDR3 reads CATSYGFTAFF. As DNA, the CDR3 is TGTGCCACTAGTTACGGGTTTACGGCTTTCTTT.